Sequencing of this TCR beta chain was carried out in a study of blood T cell repertoires in COVID-19. Study context: There were acute and convalescent COVID-19 samples, and they came from the United States, Italy and Spain. PBMCs, B-cell-depleted T cells, or T cells provided the cDNA or gDNA that made up the material.

Methods used by the authors: The authors estimated nucleated cell counts from reference gene primer amplification. Clones were sequenced by immunoSEQ multiplex PCR, and TCRdb holds only the in-frame ones, with some missing. V and J calls and clone size follow that table, whereas D and trimming were derived from the DNA. The sample consists of 200,000 to 250,000 clones, approximately 84% of them appearing once. The TCR sequence derives from a woman aged 55 to 70 with acute or convalescent COVID-19. Sequencing used peripheral blood.

CDR3 bases: TGTGCCAGCAGCGGGATCGACAGCGTTTCGTATGAAAAACTGTTTTTT. Amino acids: CASSGIDSVSYEKLFF. The rearrangement joins TRBV11-2 to TRBJ1-4, with D possibly TRBD1 on 5 matching bases. The CDR3 length is 16 residues. Trimming left V 5 bases short and J 6 bases short, with 19 bases between. From germline, CDR1 is SGHAT and CDR2 FQNNGV. Combining the CDR3 with reference TRBV11-2 and TRBJ1-4 gives the whole variable domain EAGVAQSPRYKIIEKRQSVAFWCNPISGHATLYWYQQILGQGPKLLIQFQNNGVVDDSQLPKDRFSAERLKGVDSTLKIQPAKLEDSAVYLCASSGIDSVSYEKLFFGSGTQLSVL.